This T cell receptor beta chain was identified in a study of blood T cell repertoires in COVID-19 (dated by TCRdb to 2020 to 2021). About the study as a whole: Collaborator samples came from the United States, Italy and Spain and covered acute and convalescent phases of COVID-19. A de-identified subject ID, COVID-19 status, age in years and sex were almost always included in the sample metadata. Where available, HLA class I and class II types were taken from metadata supplied by the sample provider and were not determined by assay-based typing. The repertoires were made available in a free public database intended to serve as a resource for research on the immune response to SARS-CoV-2. Deeply sampled blood TCRbeta repertoires from subjects exposed to, actively infected with, or recovered from COVID-19 were included in the dataset. The prospective study material was composed of cDNA or gDNA derived from T cells, B-cell-depleted T cells, or PBMCs. Samples were obtained from the ongoing ImmuneRACE study (first 160 participants) and from some 1,300 subjects provided by 6 global collaborators. Study-wide findings and limitations: The quantity of clinical and demographic metadata differed by source and by participant and was supplied without curation.

TCRbeta CDR3 regions were amplified from genomic DNA by means of the immunoSEQ Assay, a bias-controlled multiplex PCR. Regarding the original processing steps: The number of nucleated cells in each sample was estimated from the amplification of reference gene primers within the assay. Sequence reads were collapsed and filtered to measure the absolute abundance of every unique TCRbeta CDR3 rearrangement. For each sample, productive Simpson clonality was calculated as the square root of Simpson's diversity index across productive rearrangements. TCRdb retrieved this table from immuneACCESS and kept in-frame rearrangements only. Not all clones are present; in checked studies, unresolved V genes account for under half, and no reason is known for the remainder. That table furnishes V, J and clone size, whereas the DNA furnished D and trimming. This sample comprises approximately 47,000 clones, more than 90% of them detected only once. The ten top clones hold over 15% of the sample.

The CDR3 numbers 15 residues from cysteine through phenylalanine. Only the CDR3 DNA stays, 45 bases, in frame from base 1. For CDR1 and CDR2, the germline V gene lists SGHRS and YFSETQ. At the junction V is shortened by 3 bases and J by 4 bases; bases outside the gene matches: 3. About this clone: Its antigen is not yet known. Base qualities are not recorded, but no much larger clone differs from it by a single base.

Each collaborating institution followed its own protocols to collect whole blood in K2EDTA tubes. For TCRbeta analysis, collaborator samples were shipped as frozen whole blood, as isolated PBMCs, or as DNA extracted from either sample type. The sequence links TRBV5-1 to TRBJ1-5; a stretch of 11 junction bases matches TRBD1. The sequence came from a man aged 70 or older with active COVID-19. The sample was peripheral blood. The DNA is as follows: TGCGCCAGCAGCTGGACAGGGGGCGCGAATCAGCCCCAGCATTTT. Translated, it reads CASSWTGGANQPQHF. This CDR3, with the reference TRBV5-1 and TRBJ1-5 proteins standing in past its ends, gives the full variable domain KAGVTQTPRYLIKTRGQQVTLSCSPISGHRSVSWYQQTPGQGLQFLFEYFSETQRNKGNFPGRFSGRQFSNSRSEMNVSTLELGDSALYLCASSWTGGANQPQHFGDGTRLSIL.